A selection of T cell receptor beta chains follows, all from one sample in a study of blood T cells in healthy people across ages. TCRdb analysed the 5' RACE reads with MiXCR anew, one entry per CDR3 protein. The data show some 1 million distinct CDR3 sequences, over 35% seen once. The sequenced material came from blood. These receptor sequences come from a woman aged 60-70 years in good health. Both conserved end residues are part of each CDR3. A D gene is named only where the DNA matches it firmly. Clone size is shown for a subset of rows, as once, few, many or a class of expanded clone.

CDR3 protein: CASSPGLAGGDTQYF
CDR3 DNA: TGCGCCAGCAGCCCTGGACTAGCGGGAGGTGATACGCAGTATTTT
clone size: many
J gene: TRBJ2-3
V gene: TRBV5-1
D gene: TRBD2

CDR3 protein: CSARLTSGETQFF
CDR3 DNA: TGCAGTGCTAGACTGACTAGTGGGGAGACCCAGTTCTTC
clone size: -
J gene: TRBJ2-1
V gene: TRBV20-1
D gene: -

CDR3 protein: CASSVDGEGSDTQYF
CDR3 DNA: TGTGCCAGCAGCGTAGACGGGGAGGGTTCAGATACGCAGTATTTT
clone size: -
J gene: TRBJ2-3
V gene: TRBV9
D gene: TRBD2

CDR3 protein: CSARDQPDRRLVRTQYF
CDR3 DNA: TGCAGTGCTAGAGACCAACCGGACAGGCGGCTGGTTCGGACCCAGTACTTC
clone size: few
J gene: TRBJ2-5
V gene: TRBV20-1
D gene: TRBD1

CDR3 protein: CASSPLGSYEQYF
CDR3 DNA: TGTGCCAGCAGCCCTTTGGGCTCCTACGAGCAGTACTTC
clone size: few
J gene: TRBJ2-7
V gene: TRBV14
D gene: -

CDR3 protein: CAISEYNEQFF
CDR3 DNA: TGTGCCATCAGTGAGTACAATGAGCAGTTCTTC
clone size: few
J gene: TRBJ2-1
V gene: TRBV10-3
D gene: -

CDR3 protein: CASSQGGPPFSYEQYF
CDR3 DNA: TGCGCCAGCAGCCAAGGGGGACCACCCTTCTCCTACGAGCAGTACTTC
clone size: -
J gene: TRBJ2-7
V gene: TRBV4-1
D gene: -

CDR3 protein: CATSAGGRETQYF
CDR3 DNA: TGTGCCACCTCCGCAGGCGGGAGAGAGACCCAGTACTTC
clone size: few
J gene: TRBJ2-5
V gene: TRBV15
D gene: TRBD2

CDR3 protein: CSARPGLAGTYNEQFF
CDR3 DNA: TGCAGTGCTAGACCGGGACTAGCGGGAACCTACAATGAGCAGTTCTTC
clone size: -
J gene: TRBJ2-1
V gene: TRBV20-1
D gene: TRBD2

CDR3 protein: CASSLAENRRDIQYF
CDR3 DNA: TGTGCCAGCAGTTTGGCCGAAAACCGAAGGGACATTCAGTACTTC
clone size: -
J gene: TRBJ2-4
V gene: TRBV28
D gene: -

CDR3 protein: CASSLAASGSSYNEQFF
CDR3 DNA: TGTGCCAGCAGCTTAGCGGCCAGCGGGAGCTCCTACAATGAGCAGTTCTTC
clone size: -
J gene: TRBJ2-1
V gene: TRBV7-2
D gene: TRBD2

CDR3 protein: CASSDRGTRNYEQYF
CDR3 DNA: TGTGCCAGCAGTGACCGTGGGACTAGAAACTACGAGCAGTACTTC
clone size: -
J gene: TRBJ2-7
V gene: TRBV6-1
D gene: TRBD2

CDR3 protein: CATSRGLAVKFF
CDR3 DNA: TGTGCCACCAGCAGAGGGCTAGCGGTAAAGTTCTTC
clone size: -
J gene: TRBJ2-1
V gene: TRBV15
D gene: TRBD2

CDR3 protein: CASSYSPGRETQYF
CDR3 DNA: TGTGCCAGCAGTTACTCTCCTGGGAGGGAGACCCAGTACTTC
clone size: few
J gene: TRBJ2-5
V gene: TRBV6-5
D gene: -

CDR3 protein: CASGAGPYNEQFF
CDR3 DNA: TGTGCCAGCGGCGCGGGGCCCTACAATGAGCAGTTCTTC
clone size: -
J gene: TRBJ2-1
V gene: TRBV5-4
D gene: -

CDR3 protein: CSASEASGKGDEQFF
CDR3 DNA: TGCAGTGCTAGTGAGGCTAGCGGGAAAGGGGATGAGCAGTTCTTC
clone size: few
J gene: TRBJ2-1
V gene: TRBV20-1
D gene: TRBD2

CDR3 protein: CASSIAHRQRRNIQYF
CDR3 DNA: TGTGCCAGTAGTATAGCTCACAGGCAAAGAAGAAACATTCAGTACTTC
clone size: -
J gene: TRBJ2-4
V gene: TRBV19
D gene: -

CDR3 protein: CASSPGQGAKTQYF
CDR3 DNA: TGTGCCAGCAGCCCGGGACAGGGGGCTAAGACCCAGTACTTC
clone size: many
J gene: TRBJ2-5
V gene: TRBV5-5
D gene: TRBD1

CDR3 protein: CSVLVLAGSEQYF
CDR3 DNA: TGCAGCGTTTTGGTACTAGCGGGATCCGAGCAGTACTTC
clone size: many
J gene: TRBJ2-7
V gene: TRBV29-1
D gene: TRBD2

CDR3 protein: CASSLAEKGDYGYTF
CDR3 DNA: TGTGCCAGCAGCTTAGCTGAGAAGGGGGACTATGGCTACACCTTC
clone size: few
J gene: TRBJ1-2
V gene: TRBV7-9
D gene: -